This T cell receptor (beta chain) was observed in a study of response to subunit inactivated influenza vaccine. Study conclusions and caveats: Authors suggested few new T cells are recruited by each seasonal influenza vaccination.

TCRdb reanalysed the RT-PCR reads using MiXCR and keeps one entry per CDR3 protein. The sample consists of some 500,000 distinct CDR3 sequences, 10% to 15% of them appearing once. Regarding this clonotype: Its specificity is not known.

CDR1 and CDR2 (germline): SSHAT, FNYEAQ (reference sequence). There are 14 residues in the CDR3. The V end lost 1 base, the J end lost 5 bases, and 9 bases lay between the germline ends. The receptor was isolated from a man aged 50 to 59 who received an inactivated influenza vaccine. This chain links TRBV7-7 with TRBJ2-1, with D unresolved. This material consisted of PBMCs from blood, taken roughly 47 days after vaccination. This CDR3 is CASSLGVRNNEQFF. DNA of the CDR3: TGTGCCAGCAGCTTAGGAGTTCGTAACAATGAGCAGTTCTTC.